This T cell receptor (beta chain) was sequenced for a study of PD-1 blockade in classical Hodgkin lymphoma. Exposure to brentuximab vedotin varied, and each patient had relapsed following autologous stem cell transplantation. The table came from immunoSEQ multiplex PCR; TCRdb's copy has only in-frame clones and leaves some out. The sample lists 90,000 to 130,000 clones, nearly 90% occurring once. The CDR3 runs 17 residues. Trimming removed 4 bases at V and 4 bases at J, with 20 bases between. The germline V gene has CDR1 LGHNA and CDR2 YSLEER. Sequenced material: peripheral blood mononuclear cells (PBMCs), taken before the second cycle of nivolumab. The clonotype was recovered from a human donor with classical Hodgkin lymphoma. This chain links TRBV4-3 with TRBJ2-1; the D gene is possibly TRBD2 (6 bases). CDR3 region: CASSPYLGEVGYNEQFF. The CDR3 region has the DNA TGCGCCAGCAGCCCCTATCTTGGGGAGGTGGGGTACAATGAGCAGTTCTTC.